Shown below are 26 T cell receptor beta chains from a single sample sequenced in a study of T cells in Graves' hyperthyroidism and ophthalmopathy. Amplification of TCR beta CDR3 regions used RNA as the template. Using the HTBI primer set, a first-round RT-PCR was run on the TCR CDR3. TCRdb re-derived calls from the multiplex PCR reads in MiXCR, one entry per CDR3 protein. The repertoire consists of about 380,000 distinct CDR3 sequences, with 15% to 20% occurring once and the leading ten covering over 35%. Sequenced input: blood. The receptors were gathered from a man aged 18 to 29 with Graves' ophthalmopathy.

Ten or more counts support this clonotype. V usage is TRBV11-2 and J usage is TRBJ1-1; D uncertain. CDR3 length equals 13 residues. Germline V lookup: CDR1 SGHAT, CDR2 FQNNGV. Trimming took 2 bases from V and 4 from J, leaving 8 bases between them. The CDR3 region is CASSLYEGTEAFF. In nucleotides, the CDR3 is TGTGCCAGCAGCTTATACGAGGGCACTGAAGCTTTCTTT. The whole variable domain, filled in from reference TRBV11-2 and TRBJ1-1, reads EAGVAQSPRYKIIEKRQSVAFWCNPISGHATLYWYQQILGQGPKLLIQFQNNGVVDDSQLPKDRFSAERLKGVDSTLKIQPAKLEDSAVYLCASSLYEGTEAFFGQGTRLTVV.

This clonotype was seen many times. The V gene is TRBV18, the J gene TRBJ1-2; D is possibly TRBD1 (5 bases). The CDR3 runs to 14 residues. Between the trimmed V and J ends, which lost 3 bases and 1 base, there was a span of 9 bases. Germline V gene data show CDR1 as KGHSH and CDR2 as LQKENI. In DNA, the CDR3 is TGTGCCAGCTCACCCGCGGGGGATAACTATGGCTACACCTTC. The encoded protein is CASSPAGDNYGYTF.

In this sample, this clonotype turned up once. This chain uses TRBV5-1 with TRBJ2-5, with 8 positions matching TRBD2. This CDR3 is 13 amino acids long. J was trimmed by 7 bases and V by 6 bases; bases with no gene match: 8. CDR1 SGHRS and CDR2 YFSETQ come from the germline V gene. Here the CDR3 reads CASKAGGAGTQYF. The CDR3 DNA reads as TGCGCCAGCAAAGCCGGGGGGGCCGGGACCCAGTACTTC.

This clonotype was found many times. CDR3 sequence (DNA): TGTGCCAGCAGTTTTGACAATGGCTACACCTTC. Translation: CASSFDNGYTF. V and J are TRBV28 and TRBJ1-2; D gene uncertain. Per germline, CDR1 MDHEN and CDR2 SYDVKM. This CDR3 region has 11 residues. V gave up 3 bases and J gave up 6 bases, with 5 bases separating them.

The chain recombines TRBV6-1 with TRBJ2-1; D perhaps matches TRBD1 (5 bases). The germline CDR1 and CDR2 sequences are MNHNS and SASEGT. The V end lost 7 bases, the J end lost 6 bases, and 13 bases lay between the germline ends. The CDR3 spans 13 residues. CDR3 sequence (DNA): TGTGCCAGCATCCCGCCTCAGGGCAATGAGCAGTTCTTC. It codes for CASIPPQGNEQFF.

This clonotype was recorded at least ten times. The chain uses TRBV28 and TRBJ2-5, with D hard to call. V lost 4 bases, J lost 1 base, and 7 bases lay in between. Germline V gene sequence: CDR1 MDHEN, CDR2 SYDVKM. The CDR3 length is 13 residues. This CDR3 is CASSSISQETQYF. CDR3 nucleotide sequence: TGTGCCAGCAGTTCGATTAGCCAAGAGACCCAGTACTTC.

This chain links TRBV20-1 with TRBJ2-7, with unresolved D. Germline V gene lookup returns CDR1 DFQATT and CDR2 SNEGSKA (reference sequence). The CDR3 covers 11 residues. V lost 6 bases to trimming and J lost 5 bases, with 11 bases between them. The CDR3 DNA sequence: TGCAGTGCGAGTACCGTGAACGAGCAGTACTTC. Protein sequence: CSASTVNEQYF.

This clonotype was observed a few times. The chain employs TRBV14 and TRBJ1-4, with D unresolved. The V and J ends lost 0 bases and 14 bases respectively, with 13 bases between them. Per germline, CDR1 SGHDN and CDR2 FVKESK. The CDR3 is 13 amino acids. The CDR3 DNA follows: TGTGCCAGCAGCCAAGATGTGACTTCGAATCTGTTTTTT. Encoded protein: CASSQDVTSNLFF. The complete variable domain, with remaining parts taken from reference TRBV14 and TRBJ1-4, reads EAGVTQFPSHSVIEKGQTVTLRCDPISGHDNLYWYRRVMGKEIKFLLHFVKESKQDESGMPNNRFLAERTGGTYSTLKVQPAELEDSGVYFCASSQDVTSNLFFGSGTQLSVL.

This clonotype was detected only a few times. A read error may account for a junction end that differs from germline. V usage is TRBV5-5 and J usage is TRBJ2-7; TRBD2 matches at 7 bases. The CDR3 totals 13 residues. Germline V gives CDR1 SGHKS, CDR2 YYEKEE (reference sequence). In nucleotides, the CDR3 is TGCGCCAGCAGCGGGACTACCACCTACGAGCAGTACTTC. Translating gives CASSGTTTYEQYF.

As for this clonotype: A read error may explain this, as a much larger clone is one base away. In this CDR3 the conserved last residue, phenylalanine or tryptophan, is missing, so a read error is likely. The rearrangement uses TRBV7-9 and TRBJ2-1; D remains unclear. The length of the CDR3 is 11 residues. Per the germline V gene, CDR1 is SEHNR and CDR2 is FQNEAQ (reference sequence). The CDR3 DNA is TGTGCCAGCAGCTTATACAGTGAGCAGTTCCTC. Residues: CASSLYSEQFL.

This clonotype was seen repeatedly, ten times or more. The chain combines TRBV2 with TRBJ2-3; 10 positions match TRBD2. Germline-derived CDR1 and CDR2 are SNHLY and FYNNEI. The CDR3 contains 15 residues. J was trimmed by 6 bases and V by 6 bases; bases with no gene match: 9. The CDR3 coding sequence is TGTGCCAGCAGGGATAGCGGGGGGCCCCCGGATACGCAGTATTTT. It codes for CASRDSGGPPDTQYF. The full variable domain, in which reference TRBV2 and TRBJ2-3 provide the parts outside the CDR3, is EPEVTQTPSHQVTQMGQEVILRCVPISNHLYFYWYRQILGQKVEFLVSFYNNEISEKSEIFDDQFSVERPDGSNFTLKIRSTKLEDSAMYFCASRDSGGPPDTQYFGPGTRLTVL.

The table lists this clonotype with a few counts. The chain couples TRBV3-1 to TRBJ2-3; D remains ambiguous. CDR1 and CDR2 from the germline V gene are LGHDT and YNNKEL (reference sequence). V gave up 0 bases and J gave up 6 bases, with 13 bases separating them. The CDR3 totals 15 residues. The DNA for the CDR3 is TGTGCCAGCAGCCAAGATGCGGACCTGGGGGATACGCAGTATTTT. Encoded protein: CASSQDADLGDTQYF.

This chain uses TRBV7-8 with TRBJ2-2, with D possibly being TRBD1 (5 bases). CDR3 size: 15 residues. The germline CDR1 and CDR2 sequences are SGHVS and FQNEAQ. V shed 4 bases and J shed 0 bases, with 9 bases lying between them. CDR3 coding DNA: TGTGCCAGCAGCTCCTCGACAGCGAACACCGGGGAGCTGTTTTTT. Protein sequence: CASSSSTANTGELFF. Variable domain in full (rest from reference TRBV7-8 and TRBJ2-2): GAGVSQSPRYKVAKRGQDVALRCDPISGHVSLFWYQQALGQGPEFLTYFQNEAQLDKSGLPSDRFFAERPEGSVSTLKIQRTQQEDSAVYLCASSSSTANTGELFFGEGSRLTVL.

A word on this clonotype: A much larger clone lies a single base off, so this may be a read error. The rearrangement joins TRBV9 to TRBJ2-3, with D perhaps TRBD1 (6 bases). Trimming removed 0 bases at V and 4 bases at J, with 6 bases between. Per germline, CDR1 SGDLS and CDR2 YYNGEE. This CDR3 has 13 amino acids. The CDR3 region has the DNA TGTGCCAGCAGCGTAGGGGGGCCAGATACGCAGTATTTT. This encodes CASSVGGPDTQYF.

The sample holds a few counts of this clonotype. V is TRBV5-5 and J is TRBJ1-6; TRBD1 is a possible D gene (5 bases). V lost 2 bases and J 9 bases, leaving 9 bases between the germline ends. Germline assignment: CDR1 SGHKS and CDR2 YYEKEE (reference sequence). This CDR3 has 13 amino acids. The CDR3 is CASSFDSSSPLHF. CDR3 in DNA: TGTGCCAGCAGCTTTGACAGTAGTTCACCCCTCCACTTT.

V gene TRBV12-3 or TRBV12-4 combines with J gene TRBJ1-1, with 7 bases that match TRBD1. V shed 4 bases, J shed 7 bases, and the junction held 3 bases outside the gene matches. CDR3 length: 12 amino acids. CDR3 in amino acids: CASSSGQLEAFF. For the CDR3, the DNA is TGTGCCAGCAGTTCGGGACAGCTTGAAGCTTTCTTT.

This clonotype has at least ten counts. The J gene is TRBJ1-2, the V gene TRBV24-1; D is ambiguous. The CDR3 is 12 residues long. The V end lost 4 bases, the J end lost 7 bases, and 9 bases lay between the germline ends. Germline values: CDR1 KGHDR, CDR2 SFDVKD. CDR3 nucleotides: TGTGCCACCAGTGACTCAGGTAGTGGCTACACCTTC. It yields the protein CATSDSGSGYTF.

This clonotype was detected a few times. DNA for the CDR3: TGTGCCAGCCGACACTCCGGGACAGGGAATGAAAAACTGTTTTTT. Translation: CASRHSGTGNEKLFF. This rearrangement joins TRBV7-9 to TRBJ1-4, with 9 bases fitting TRBD1. Germline V lookup: CDR1 SEHNR, CDR2 FQNEAQ (reference sequence). The CDR3 extends over 15 amino acids. After removal of 8 bases from V and 5 bases from J, the junction contained 9 bases not matched to a gene.

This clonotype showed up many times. CDR3 amino acids: CASSLIAGEYNEQFF. Here the CDR3 DNA reads TGTGCCAGCAGCTTAATCGCTGGGGAGTACAATGAGCAGTTCTTC. This chain links TRBV7-3 with TRBJ2-1, with D maybe TRBD2 (5 bases). CDR3 size: 15 residues. The ends were cut back, 1 base at V and 4 bases at J, with 11 bases in the middle. Germline V gene sequence: CDR1 SGHTA, CDR2 FQGTGA.

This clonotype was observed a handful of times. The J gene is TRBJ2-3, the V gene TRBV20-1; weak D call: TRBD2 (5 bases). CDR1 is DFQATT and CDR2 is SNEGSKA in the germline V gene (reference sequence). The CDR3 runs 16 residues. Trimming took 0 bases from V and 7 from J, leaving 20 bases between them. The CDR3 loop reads CSAREGPDLGMYTQYF. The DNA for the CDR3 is TGCAGTGCTAGAGAAGGTCCGGACCTCGGGATGTATACGCAGTATTTT.

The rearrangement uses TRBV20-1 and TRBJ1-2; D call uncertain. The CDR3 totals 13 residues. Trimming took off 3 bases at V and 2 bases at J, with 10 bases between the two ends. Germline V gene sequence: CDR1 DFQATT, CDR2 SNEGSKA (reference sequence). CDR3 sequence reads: CSASSGSNYGYTF. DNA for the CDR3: TGCAGTGCTAGCTCCGGTAGCAACTATGGCTACACCTTC.

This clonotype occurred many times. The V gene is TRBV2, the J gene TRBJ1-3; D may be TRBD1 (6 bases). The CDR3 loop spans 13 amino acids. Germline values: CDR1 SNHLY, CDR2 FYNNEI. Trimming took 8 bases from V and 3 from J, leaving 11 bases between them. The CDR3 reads CASGTSFGNTIYF. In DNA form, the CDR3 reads TGTGCCAGCGGGACATCGTTTGGAAACACCATATATTTT.

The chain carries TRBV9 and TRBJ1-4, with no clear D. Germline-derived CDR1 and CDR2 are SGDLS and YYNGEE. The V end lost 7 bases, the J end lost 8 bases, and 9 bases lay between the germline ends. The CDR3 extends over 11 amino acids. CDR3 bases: TGTGCCAGCTCAATTCAGGAAAAACTGTTTTTT. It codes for CASSIQEKLFF.

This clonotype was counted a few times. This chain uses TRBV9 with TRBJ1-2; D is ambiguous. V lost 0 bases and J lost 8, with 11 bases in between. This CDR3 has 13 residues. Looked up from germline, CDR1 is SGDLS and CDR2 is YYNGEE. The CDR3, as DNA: TGTGCCAGCAGCGTAGTCTCGGGTTACGGCTACACCTTC. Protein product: CASSVVSGYGYTF.

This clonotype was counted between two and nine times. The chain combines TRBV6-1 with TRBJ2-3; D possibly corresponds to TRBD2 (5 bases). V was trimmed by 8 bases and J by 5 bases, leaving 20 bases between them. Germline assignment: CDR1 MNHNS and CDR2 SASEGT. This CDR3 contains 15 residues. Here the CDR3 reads CASLHRVPRGDTQYF. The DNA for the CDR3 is TGTGCCAGCTTACACCGGGTTCCTCGGGGAGATACGCAGTATTTT.

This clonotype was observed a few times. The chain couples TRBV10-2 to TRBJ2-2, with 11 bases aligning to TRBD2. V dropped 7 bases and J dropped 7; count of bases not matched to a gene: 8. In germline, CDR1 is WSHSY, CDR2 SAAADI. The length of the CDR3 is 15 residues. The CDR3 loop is CASKLAGGPGGELFF. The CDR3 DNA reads TGCGCCAGCAAGCTAGCGGGGGGCCCCGGCGGGGAGCTGTTTTTT.